The rows below give T cell receptor beta chains drawn from one sample of a study of T-cell reconstitution after alpha-beta-depleted transplantation in children. TCRdb ran MiXCR on the PCR reads and lists one entry per CDR3 protein. This table holds about 580,000 distinct CDR3 sequences, roughly 24% found once. The sequencing used PBMCs, mostly from graft donor cells, collected 360 days after TCRalphabeta/CD19-depleted stem cell transplant. Source of these receptors: a boy younger than two who had a stem cell transplant for acute myeloid leukemia, so the T cells may come from the graft donor. Each CDR3 is given without its conserved first and last residue. Each record gives: CDR3 protein, D gene, V gene. A D gene is named only where the DNA matches it firmly.

CDR3aa: SASRGQVNEQF
d_gene: TRBD1
v_gene: TRBV20-1

CDR3aa: ASRYSGTGGQETQY
d_gene: TRBD1
v_gene: TRBV2

CDR3aa: ASSFFPGVKFTEAF
d_gene: .
v_gene: TRBV12-3/TRBV12-4

CDR3aa: ASSFHAGNTEAF
d_gene: .
v_gene: TRBV11-2

CDR3aa: ASSVYRLGGEQF
d_gene: .
v_gene: TRBV12-3/TRBV12-4

CDR3aa: ASSYENGGGYT
d_gene: .
v_gene: TRBV6-2/TRBV6-3

CDR3aa: ASSNPQSYNEQF
d_gene: .
v_gene: TRBV4-1

CDR3aa: ATKRGQSSYEQY
d_gene: TRBD1
v_gene: TRBV15

CDR3aa: ASSYVGGDTQY
d_gene: .
v_gene: TRBV6-6

CDR3aa: ASSHRSGANVLT
d_gene: .
v_gene: TRBV4-3

CDR3aa: SAYPGTEAF
d_gene: .
v_gene: TRBV20-1

CDR3aa: AQHRIGVIYGYT
d_gene: .
v_gene: TRBV12-3/TRBV12-4

CDR3aa: ASSYGQNNSPLH
d_gene: .
v_gene: TRBV28

CDR3aa: ASSHRLAGEETQY
d_gene: TRBD2
v_gene: TRBV12-3/TRBV12-4

CDR3aa: SARGLAGPYEQY
d_gene: TRBD2
v_gene: TRBV20-1

CDR3aa: ASSYSGGNYEQY
d_gene: .
v_gene: TRBV6-5

CDR3aa: ASSKTANTEAF
d_gene: .
v_gene: TRBV7-7

CDR3aa: SALAGGSSNEQF
d_gene: TRBD2
v_gene: TRBV29-1

CDR3aa: ATSDSRGLPETQY
d_gene: .
v_gene: TRBV24-1

CDR3aa: ASSLPTVNEQY
d_gene: .
v_gene: TRBV14

CDR3aa: ASSFRGGKTEAF
d_gene: TRBD1
v_gene: TRBV5-1

CDR3aa: ASSVSGADTQY
d_gene: .
v_gene: TRBV9

CDR3aa: AFSLFGGMNTEAF
d_gene: .
v_gene: TRBV12-3/TRBV12-4

CDR3aa: ASSSRVTGVTGELF
d_gene: TRBD1
v_gene: TRBV5-1

CDR3aa: ASSEDRGNQPQH
d_gene: TRBD1
v_gene: TRBV7-8

CDR3aa: SAGIGTPRTDTQY
d_gene: .
v_gene: TRBV20-1

CDR3aa: ASSQDGLEDTEAF
d_gene: .
v_gene: TRBV4-3

CDR3aa: ATSDPGTSGSEQF
d_gene: TRBD2
v_gene: TRBV24-1

CDR3aa: SVGEANEQY
d_gene: .
v_gene: TRBV29-1